The following is a T cell receptor (beta chain) sequence with its context. Each CDR3 protein gets one entry after TCRdb re-called the 5' RACE reads with MiXCR. The data show roughly 180,000 distinct CDR3 sequences, about a fifth seen once. The source of the sample is a study of T-cell memory formation after mild COVID-19. Trimming pared 3 bases from V and 2 bases from J, leaving 16 bases between. Germline V gene sequence: CDR1 DFQATT, CDR2 SNEGSKA (reference sequence). The CDR3 covers 15 residues. This chain joins TRBV20-1 and TRBJ1-1, with D tentatively TRBD1 (5 bases). The origin of this receptor is a young man who had mild COVID-19 (a few samples of this study predate the infection). Cell type and time point are not known. The specimen was PBMCs or a T cell subset sorted from them (not recorded which). The CDR3 sequence is CSASSPGGANTEAFF. The CDR3 DNA sequence: TGCAGTGCTAGCTCCCCCGGAGGGGCCAACACTGAAGCTTTCTTT.